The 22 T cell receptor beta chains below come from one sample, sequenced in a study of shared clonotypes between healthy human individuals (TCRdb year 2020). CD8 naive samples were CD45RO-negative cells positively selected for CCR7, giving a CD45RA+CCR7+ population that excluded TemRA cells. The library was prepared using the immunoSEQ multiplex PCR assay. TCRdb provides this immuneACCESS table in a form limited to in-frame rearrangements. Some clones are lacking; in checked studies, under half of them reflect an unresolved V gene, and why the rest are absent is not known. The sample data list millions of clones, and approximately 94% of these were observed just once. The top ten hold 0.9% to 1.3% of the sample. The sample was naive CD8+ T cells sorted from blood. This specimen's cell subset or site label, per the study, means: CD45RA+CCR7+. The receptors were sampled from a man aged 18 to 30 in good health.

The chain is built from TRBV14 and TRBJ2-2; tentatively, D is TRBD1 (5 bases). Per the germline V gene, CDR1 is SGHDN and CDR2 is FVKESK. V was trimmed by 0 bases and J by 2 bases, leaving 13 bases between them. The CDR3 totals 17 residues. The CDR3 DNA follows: TGTGCCAGCAGCCAAGATACGAAGGGGCCTAACACCGGGGAGCTGTTTTTT. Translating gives CASSQDTKGPNTGELFF.

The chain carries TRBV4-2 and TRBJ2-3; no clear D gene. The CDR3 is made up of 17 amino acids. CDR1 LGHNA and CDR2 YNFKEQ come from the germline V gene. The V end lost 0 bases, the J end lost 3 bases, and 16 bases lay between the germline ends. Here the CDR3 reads CASSQDEIGAETDTQYF. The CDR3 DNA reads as TGTGCCAGCAGCCAAGATGAGATCGGTGCAGAAACAGATACGCAGTATTTT.

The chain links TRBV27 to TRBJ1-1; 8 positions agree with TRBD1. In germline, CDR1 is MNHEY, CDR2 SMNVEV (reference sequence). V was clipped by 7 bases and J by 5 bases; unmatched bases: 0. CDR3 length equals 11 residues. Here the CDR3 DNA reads TGTGCCAGCAACAGGGGGACTGAAGCTTTCTTT. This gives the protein CASNRGTEAFF.

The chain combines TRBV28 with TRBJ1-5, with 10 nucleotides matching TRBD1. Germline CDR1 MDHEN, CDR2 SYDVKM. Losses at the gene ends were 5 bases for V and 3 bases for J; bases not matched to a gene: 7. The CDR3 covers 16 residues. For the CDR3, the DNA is TGTGCCAGCAGTCCCGTGACAGGGGGCTACAATCAGCCCCAGCATTTT. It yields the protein CASSPVTGGYNQPQHF.

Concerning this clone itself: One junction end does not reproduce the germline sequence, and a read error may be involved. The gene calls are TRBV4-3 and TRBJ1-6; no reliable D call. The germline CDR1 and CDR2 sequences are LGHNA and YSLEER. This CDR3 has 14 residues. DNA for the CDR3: TGCGCCGCTGGCCCGGCCGACTATATTTCACCCCTCCACTTT. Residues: CAAGPADYISPLHF.

The CDR3 coding sequence is TGTGCCAGCAGTTACGGCCGGACTCTAGACCACGAGCAGTACTTC. As protein: CASSYGRTLDHEQYF. The rearrangement joins TRBV6-5 to TRBJ2-7, with TRBD2 as a possible D gene (5 bases). This CDR3 region has 15 residues. The V and J ends lost 2 bases and 5 bases respectively, with 16 bases between them. Germline CDR1 is MNHEY and CDR2 is SVGAGI.

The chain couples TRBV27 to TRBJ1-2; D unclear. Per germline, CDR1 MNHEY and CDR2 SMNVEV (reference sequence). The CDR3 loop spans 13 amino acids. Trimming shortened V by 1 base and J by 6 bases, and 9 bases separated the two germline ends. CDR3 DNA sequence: TGTGCCAGCAGTTTATGGGTGGACCATGGCTACACCTTC. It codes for CASSLWVDHGYTF.

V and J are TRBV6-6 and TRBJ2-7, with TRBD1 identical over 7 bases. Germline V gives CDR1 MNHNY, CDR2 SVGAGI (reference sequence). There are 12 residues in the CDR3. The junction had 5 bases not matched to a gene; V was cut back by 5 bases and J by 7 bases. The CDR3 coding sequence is TGTGCCAGCAGTGACAGGGTTGGGGAGCAGTACTTC. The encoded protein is CASSDRVGEQYF.

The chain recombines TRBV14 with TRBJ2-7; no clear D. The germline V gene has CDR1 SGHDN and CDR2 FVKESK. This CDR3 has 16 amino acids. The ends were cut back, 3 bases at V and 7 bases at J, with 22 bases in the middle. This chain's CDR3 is CASSQAAGQPAGEQYF. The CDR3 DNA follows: TGTGCCAGCAGCCAGGCAGCTGGGCAGCCGGCCGGGGAGCAGTACTTC.

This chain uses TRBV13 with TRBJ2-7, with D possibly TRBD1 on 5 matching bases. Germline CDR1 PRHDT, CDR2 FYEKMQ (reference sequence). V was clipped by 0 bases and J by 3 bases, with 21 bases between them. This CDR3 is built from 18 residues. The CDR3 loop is CASSLGHVKAGPNYEQYF. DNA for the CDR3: TGTGCCAGCAGCTTAGGCCACGTTAAGGCAGGGCCAAACTACGAGCAGTACTTC.

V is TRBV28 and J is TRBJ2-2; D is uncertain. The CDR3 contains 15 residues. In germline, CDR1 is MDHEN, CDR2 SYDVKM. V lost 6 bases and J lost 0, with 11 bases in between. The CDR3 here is CASRNKVPNTGELFF. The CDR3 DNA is TGTGCCAGCAGGAATAAAGTACCGAACACCGGGGAGCTGTTTTTT.

CDR3 amino acids: CAISVLEGFSEQFF. CDR3 DNA: TGTGCCATCAGTGTATTGGAGGGGTTTAGTGAGCAGTTCTTC. This chain connects TRBV10-3 to TRBJ2-1; maybe TRBD2 (6 bases). Trimming removed 4 bases from V and 9 bases from J, with 16 bases in between. The CDR3 runs to 14 residues. CDR1 ENHRY and CDR2 SYGVKD come from the germline V gene.

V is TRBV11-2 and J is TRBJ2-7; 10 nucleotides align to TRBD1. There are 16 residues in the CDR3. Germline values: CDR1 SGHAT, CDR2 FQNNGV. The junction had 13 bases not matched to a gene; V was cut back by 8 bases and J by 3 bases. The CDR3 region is CASGGSSRDRGYEQYF. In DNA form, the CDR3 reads TGTGCCAGCGGGGGGTCAAGCCGGGACAGGGGCTACGAGCAGTACTTC. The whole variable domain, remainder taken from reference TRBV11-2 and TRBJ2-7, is EAGVAQSPRYKIIEKRQSVAFWCNPISGHATLYWYQQILGQGPKLLIQFQNNGVVDDSQLPKDRFSAERLKGVDSTLKIQPAKLEDSAVYLCASGGSSRDRGYEQYFGPGTRLTVT.

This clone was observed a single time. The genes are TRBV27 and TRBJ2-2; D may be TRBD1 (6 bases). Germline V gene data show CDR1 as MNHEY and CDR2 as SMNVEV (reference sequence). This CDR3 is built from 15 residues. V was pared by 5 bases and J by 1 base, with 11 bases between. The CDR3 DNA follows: TGTGCCAGCAGTACCGGGACATTGAACACCGGGGAGCTGTTTTTT. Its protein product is CASSTGTLNTGELFF.

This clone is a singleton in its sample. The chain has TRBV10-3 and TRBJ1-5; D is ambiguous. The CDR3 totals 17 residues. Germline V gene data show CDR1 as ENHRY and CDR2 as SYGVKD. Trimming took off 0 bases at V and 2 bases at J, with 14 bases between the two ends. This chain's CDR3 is CAISESPSLIGNQPQHF. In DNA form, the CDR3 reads TGTGCCATCAGTGAGTCCCCAAGCCTAATAGGCAATCAGCCCCAGCATTTT.

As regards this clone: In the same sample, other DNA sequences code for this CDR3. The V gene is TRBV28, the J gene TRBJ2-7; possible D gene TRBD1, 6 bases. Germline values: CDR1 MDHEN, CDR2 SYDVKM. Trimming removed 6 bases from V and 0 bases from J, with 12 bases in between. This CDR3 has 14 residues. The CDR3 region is CASSSTGSSYEQYF. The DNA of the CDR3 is TGTGCCAGCAGCAGTACAGGGAGCTCCTACGAGCAGTACTTC. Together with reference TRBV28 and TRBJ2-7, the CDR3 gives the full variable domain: DVKVTQSSRYLVKRTGEKVFLECVQDMDHENMFWYRQDPGLGLRLIYFSYDVKMKEKGDIPEGYSVSREKKERFSLILESASTNQTSMYLCASSSTGSSYEQYFGPGTRLTVT.

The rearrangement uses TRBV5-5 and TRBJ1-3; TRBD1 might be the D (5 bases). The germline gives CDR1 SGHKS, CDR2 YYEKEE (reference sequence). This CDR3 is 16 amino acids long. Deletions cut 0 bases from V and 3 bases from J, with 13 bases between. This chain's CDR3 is CASSLEPGEGGNTIYF. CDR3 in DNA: TGTGCCAGCAGCTTGGAGCCGGGGGAAGGTGGAAACACCATATATTTT.

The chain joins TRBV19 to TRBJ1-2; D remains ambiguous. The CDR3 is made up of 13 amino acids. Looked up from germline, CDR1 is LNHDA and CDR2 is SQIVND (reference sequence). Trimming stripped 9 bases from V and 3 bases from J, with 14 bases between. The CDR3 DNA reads TGTGCCAGCGATACGCGGGGATACTATGGCTACACCTTC. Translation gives CASDTRGYYGYTF.

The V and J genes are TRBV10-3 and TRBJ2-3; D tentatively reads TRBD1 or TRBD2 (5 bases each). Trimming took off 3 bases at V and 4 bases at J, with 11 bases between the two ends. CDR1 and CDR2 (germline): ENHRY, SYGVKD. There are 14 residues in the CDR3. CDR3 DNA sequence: TGTGCCATCAGTGATGAGAGGGGATCAGATACGCAGTATTTT. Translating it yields CAISDERGSDTQYF.

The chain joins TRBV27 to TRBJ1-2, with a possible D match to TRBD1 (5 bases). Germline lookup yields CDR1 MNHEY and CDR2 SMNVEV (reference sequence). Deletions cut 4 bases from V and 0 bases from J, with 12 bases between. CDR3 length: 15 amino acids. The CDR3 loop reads CASSSTGVANYGYTF. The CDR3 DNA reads TGTGCCAGCAGTTCAACGGGGGTGGCTAACTATGGCTACACCTTC.

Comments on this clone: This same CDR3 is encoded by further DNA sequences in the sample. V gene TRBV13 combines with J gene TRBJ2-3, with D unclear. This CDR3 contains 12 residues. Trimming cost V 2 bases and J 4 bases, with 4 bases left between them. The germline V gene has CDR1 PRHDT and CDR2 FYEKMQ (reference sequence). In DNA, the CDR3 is TGTGCCAGCAGCTTATTGTCAGATACGCAGTATTTT. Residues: CASSLLSDTQYF.

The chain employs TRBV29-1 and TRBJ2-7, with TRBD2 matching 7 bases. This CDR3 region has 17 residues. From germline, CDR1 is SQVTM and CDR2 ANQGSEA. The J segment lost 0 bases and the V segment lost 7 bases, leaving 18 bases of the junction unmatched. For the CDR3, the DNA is TGCAGCGCCATGGTTATACAGCGGGACCTCATCTCCTACGAGCAGTACTTC. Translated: CSAMVIQRDLISYEQYF.